The 17 T cell receptor beta chains in this list originate from one sample, sequenced in a study of blood T cell repertoires in COVID-19. TCRdb's copy holds only in-frame clones and misses some; the assay was immunoSEQ multiplex PCR. The table has over 95,000 clones, around 90% seen once; the top ten hold approximately 4.2%. The specimen was peripheral blood. Source of these receptors: a woman aged 50 to 60 with acute or convalescent COVID-19.

This clone appeared once. The V call is TRBV4-3, the J call TRBJ2-2; no clear D. The germline V gene encodes CDR1 LGHNA and CDR2 YSLEER. V lost 0 bases and J lost 7, with 15 bases in between. CDR3 size: 16 residues. The CDR3 nucleotides are TGCGCCAGCAGCCAAGAGCCCGCAGACACCTTCGGGGAGCTGTTTTTT. The encoded protein is CASSQEPADTFGELFF.

The rearrangement joins TRBV27 to TRBJ1-5, with 9 bases lining up with TRBD1. The CDR3 has 15 amino acids. In germline, CDR1 is MNHEY, CDR2 SMNVEV (reference sequence). V gave up 10 bases and J gave up 4 bases; unmatched junction bases: 11. DNA for the CDR3: TGTGCCACCTCGGACAGGGGAGATTTTAATCAGCCCCAGCATTTT. The encoded protein is CATSDRGDFNQPQHF.

The chain is built from TRBV27 and TRBJ2-3; D is unresolved. CDR1 is MNHEY, CDR2 SMNVEV, per germline (reference sequence). CDR3 size: 14 residues. The V end was cut by 3 bases, the J end by 3 bases, with 10 bases between. CDR3 coding DNA: TGTGCCAGCAGTTTGAATTTCCGGACAGATACGCAGTATTTT. This translates into CASSLNFRTDTQYF.

This chain connects TRBV2 to TRBJ1-4; D unclear. Germline values: CDR1 SNHLY, CDR2 FYNNEI. Trimming left V 0 bases short and J 8 bases short, with 7 bases between. CDR3 size: 13 residues. CDR3 protein: CASSEAVVEKLFF. The CDR3 DNA follows: TGTGCCAGCAGTGAAGCGGTAGTAGAAAAACTGTTTTTT. Full variable domain (remainder filled in from reference TRBV2 and TRBJ1-4): EPEVTQTPSHQVTQMGQEVILRCVPISNHLYFYWYRQILGQKVEFLVSFYNNEISEKSEIFDDQFSVERPDGSNFTLKIRSTKLEDSAMYFCASSEAVVEKLFFGSGTQLSVL.

The chain employs TRBV5-6 and TRBJ2-7; possible D gene TRBD1, 6 bases. CDR1 is SGHDT, CDR2 YYEEEE, per germline. V lost 4 bases, J lost 3 bases, and 14 bases lay in between. This CDR3 is built from 14 residues. The CDR3 coding sequence is TGTGCCAGCAGCAGAAACAGGGTTAACTACGAGCAGTACTTC. Its protein product is CASSRNRVNYEQYF.

The rearrangement links TRBV2 to TRBJ1-2; 10 nucleotides align to TRBD1. Germline CDR1 and CDR2: SNHLY and FYNNEI. V lost 6 bases to trimming and J lost 7 bases; unmatched junction nucleotides: 14. The CDR3 is 16 residues long. CDR3 in amino acids: CASSPIPPTGGGGYTF. The CDR3 region has the DNA TGTGCCAGCAGCCCAATCCCGCCGACAGGGGGCGGTGGCTACACCTTC.

The chain's CDR3 is CASSQKPIGANVLTF. CDR3 DNA: TGTGCCAGCAGCCAAAAACCTATCGGGGCCAACGTCCTGACTTTC. The J gene is TRBJ2-6, the V gene TRBV14; D gene ambiguous. Deletions cut 2 bases from V and 4 bases from J, with 9 bases between. The germline gives CDR1 SGHDN, CDR2 FVKESK. CDR3 size: 15 residues.

This sequence joins TRBV5-5 and TRBJ1-1, with D tentatively TRBD1 (6 bases). This CDR3 contains 13 residues. The V gene's germline CDR1 is SGHKS and CDR2 YYEKEE (reference sequence). With 2 bases removed from V and 8 bases from J, the gap between germline ends came to 13 bases. The CDR3 reads CASSFRPGQEAFF. As DNA, the CDR3 is TGTGCCAGCAGCTTTCGTCCGGGACAAGAAGCTTTCTTT. Full variable domain (outside the CDR3, taken from reference TRBV5-5 and TRBJ1-1): DAGVTQSPTHLIKTRGQQVTLRCSPISGHKSVSWYQQVLGQGPQFIFQYYEKEERGRGNFPDRFSARQFPNYSSELNVNALLLGDSALYLCASSFRPGQEAFFGQGTRLTVV.

This clone has just a few counts. The chain employs TRBV5-1 and TRBJ1-5; D is unresolved. The germline V gene encodes CDR1 SGHRS and CDR2 YFSETQ. This CDR3 is built from 15 residues. Trimming removed 0 bases from V and 3 bases from J, with 10 bases in between. The chain's CDR3 is CASSLGVGNNQPQHF. CDR3 DNA sequence: TGCGCCAGCAGCTTGGGAGTCGGTAACAATCAGCCCCAGCATTTT.

V and J are TRBV25-1 and TRBJ2-5; 8 bases align to TRBD1. The J segment lost 4 bases and the V segment lost 1 base, leaving 5 bases of the junction unmatched. Per the germline V gene, CDR1 is MGHDK and CDR2 is SYGVNS. The CDR3 totals 15 residues. The CDR3 DNA sequence: TGTGCCAGCAGTGAATCAACAGGGGGAGGAGAGACCCAGTACTTC. The encoded protein is CASSESTGGGETQYF.

The V and J genes are TRBV27 and TRBJ2-7; D gene uncertain. This CDR3 has 13 residues. CDR1 MNHEY and CDR2 SMNVEV come from the germline V gene (reference sequence). With 0 bases removed from V and 3 bases from J, the gap between germline ends came to 6 bases. CDR3 region: CASSLSYSYEQYF. The CDR3 DNA is TGTGCCAGCAGTTTATCGTACAGCTACGAGCAGTACTTC.

This chain uses TRBV29-1 with TRBJ1-2; weak D call: TRBD1 (5 bases). The CDR3 runs to 17 residues. Trimming cost V 3 bases and J 3 bases, with 23 bases left between them. The germline V gene has CDR1 SQVTM and CDR2 ANQGSEA. The CDR3 DNA reads as TGCAGCGTTGAGGGGCTCCTCCAGTACCGTCTCGACTATGGCTACACCTTC. Amino acids: CSVEGLLQYRLDYGYTF.

This CDR3 reads CASRLDRFAYEQYF. In DNA, the CDR3 is TGTGCCAGCAGACTCGACAGGTTCGCCTACGAGCAGTACTTC. The J gene is TRBJ2-7, the V gene TRBV2, with D maybe TRBD1 (6 bases). The CDR3 is 14 amino acids. Germline CDR1 reads SNHLY; CDR2 reads FYNNEI. The ends were cut back, 6 bases at V and 2 bases at J, with 14 bases in the middle.

This clone occurred a few times. The chain employs TRBV10-1 and TRBJ2-2; 7 nucleotides line up with TRBD1. The CDR3 extends over 13 amino acids. Germline V gene lookup returns CDR1 WNHNN and CDR2 SYGVQD (reference sequence). Losses at the gene ends were 8 bases for V and 1 base for J; bases not matched to a gene: 1. In DNA form, the CDR3 reads TGCGCCAGCGGGACAGAGAACACCGGGGAGCTGTTTTTT. It translates to CASGTENTGELFF.

The J gene is TRBJ2-7, the V gene TRBV7-9, with a possible D match to TRBD1 (6 bases). The CDR3 extends over 15 amino acids. The ends were cut back, 5 bases at V and 2 bases at J, with 16 bases in the middle. Germline lookup yields CDR1 SEHNR and CDR2 FQNEAQ (reference sequence). This CDR3 is CASSQGQKNPYEQYF. In nucleotides, the CDR3 is TGTGCCAGCAGCCAGGGACAAAAGAACCCCTACGAGCAGTACTTC.

This CDR3 reads CASRALVGRAETQYF. The CDR3 bases are TGTGCCAGCAGAGCCTTGGTGGGGAGGGCAGAGACCCAGTACTTC. The gene calls are TRBV7-9 and TRBJ2-5, with 7 bases identical to TRBD2. The CDR3 totals 15 residues. V trimming: 6 bases; J trimming: 4 bases; junction bases outside the gene matches: 11. Germline V gives CDR1 SEHNR, CDR2 FQNEAQ (reference sequence).

V and J are TRBV4-2 and TRBJ2-7, with 9 nucleotides matching TRBD2. In germline, CDR1 is LGHNA, CDR2 YNFKEQ. The CDR3 has 17 residues. The J segment lost 0 bases and the V segment lost 4 bases, leaving 10 bases of the junction unmatched. CDR3 DNA sequence: TGTGCCAGCAGCCCATCCACCGGGACTAGCTTCTCCTACGAGCAGTACTTC. It codes for CASSPSTGTSFSYEQYF.